The rows below give T cell receptor beta chains drawn from one sample of a study of cytomegalovirus exposure and HLA in healthy donors. Repertoires were generated with immunoSEQ multiplex PCR, while TCRdb's copy carries only in-frame clones and drops some. The repertoire has over 100,000 clones, approximately 95% of them found once; the top ten carry roughly 0.9%. Material for sequencing was PBMCs. These receptor sequences come from a woman aged 18-29 years in good health and CMV-seronegative. CDR3s include the opening cysteine and the closing phenylalanine or tryptophan.

j_call v_call cdr3_aa
TRBJ2-7 TRBV2 CATSSPGEQYF
TRBJ2-3 TRBV11-2 CASSLSRVADTQYF
TRBJ1-4 TRBV5-4 CASSLDPGTANEKLFF
TRBJ1-5 TRBV6-1 CASSEAPDRVNQPQHF
TRBJ1-1 TRBV30 CAWSGLGTGALNTEAFF
TRBJ2-1 TRBV5-6 CASMGGRRYNEQFF
TRBJ1-2 TRBV19 CASRTGSNYGYTF
TRBJ2-1 TRBV9 CASSAGLAPHNEQFF
TRBJ1-1 TRBV7-2 CASSPRTGITEAFF
TRBJ1-3 TRBV5-8 CASSRRQNSGNTIYF
TRBJ2-1 TRBV18 CASSLSTGRSYNEQFF
TRBJ2-7 TRBV19 CASSIYRGAYEQYF
TRBJ1-2 TRBV29-1 CSVEDPQTANYGYTF
TRBJ2-2 TRBV29-1 CSVAILPDGTGELFF
TRBJ1-5 TRBV19 CASSIPNSNQPQHF
TRBJ2-7 TRBV4-2 CASSSPGQGYEQYF
TRBJ2-7 TRBV4-2 CASSQGAHSSYEQYF
TRBJ1-1 TRBV2 CAKRQDRATEAFF
TRBJ1-2 TRBV2 CASSGGATGRGYTF
TRBJ2-7 TRBV30 CAWRKEPEVPYEQYF
TRBJ2-3 TRBV2 CASSHGTGGTDTQYF
TRBJ1-2 TRBV7-9 CASSPTGSAGYTF
TRBJ2-5 TRBV11-2 CASSAQGILETQYF
TRBJ1-2 TRBV7-9 CASTPVMGSYGYTF
TRBJ1-1 TRBV30 CAWSIREHTEAFF
TRBJ1-2 TRBV7-9 CASSLEGRRFF
TRBJ2-3 TRBV7-9 CASSPSTGTDTQYF
TRBJ1-1 TRBV5-4 CAGGQRDTEAFF
TRBJ1-2 TRBV7-2 CASSLETLWTGGNGYTF
TRBJ1-2 TRBV7-2 CASSYTGGGGYTF
TRBJ1-1 TRBV6-5 CASSYGAGNTEAFF
TRBJ1-4 TRBV5-1 CASSWMAGDNEKLFF
TRBJ2-7 TRBV30 CAWSLGQGNYEQYF
TRBJ2-7 TRBV5-1 CASSIDSSSYEQYF
TRBJ2-5 TRBV2 CASSRDLQETQYF
TRBJ2-5 TRBV28 CASSLFAGLGETQYF
TRBJ2-7 TRBV6-5 CASNSQGAGEQYF
TRBJ1-1 TRBV15 CATRDRVNTEAFF
TRBJ2-7 TRBV5-4 CASSWQDRYISYEQYF
TRBJ2-5 TRBV5-6 CASSLGGGQETQYF
TRBJ1-5 TRBV9 CASSFGTGDQPQHF
TRBJ2-7 TRBV5-1 CASSLGRTGEQYF
TRBJ2-1 TRBV10-3 CAIIPYDEQFF
TRBJ2-5 TRBV11-2 CASSLDFAKETQYF
TRBJ1-4 TRBV7-2 CASSLGPTGDWEKLFF
TRBJ1-2 TRBV11-3 CASSRETGNYGYTF
TRBJ2-1 TRBV18 CASSPRGNSYNEQFF
TRBJ2-7 TRBV12-5 CASGLSLGQAYEQYF
TRBJ2-7 TRBV19 CASSIVMDRGLKHEQYF
TRBJ2-7 TRBV9 CASSPQTGVKGEQYF
TRBJ2-7 TRBV9 CASSPFEREVYEQYF
TRBJ1-1 TRBV18 CASSYTGARDTEAFF
TRBJ2-7 TRBV9 CASSGTGSYEQYF
TRBJ2-7 TRBV29-1 CSVEELTGYEQYF
TRBJ1-5 TRBV11-2 CASSRDRGSQPQHF
TRBJ2-7 TRBV5-1 CASSPGTHTSYEQYF
TRBJ1-5 TRBV5-6 CASSRDRDQPQHF
TRBJ1-5 TRBV5-8 CASSPLRPQHF
TRBJ2-3 TRBV10-3 CATGGGGSTSDTQYF
TRBJ2-3 TRBV11-3 CASSLRAGLGTDTQYF